The following is a TCR beta chain sequence with its context. The sample belongs to a study of blood T cell repertoires in COVID-19. Background on the study: COVID-19 samples collected from the United States, Italy and Spain covered acute and convalescent phases. The cDNA or gDNA used as material had been derived from T cells, B-cell-depleted T cells, or PBMCs.

In the source study's methods: Estimation of nucleated cell counts relied on the amplification of reference gene primers. Only in-frame clones appear in the TCRdb table, and some are missing; sequencing was by immunoSEQ multiplex PCR. The DNA was the basis for D and trimming; V, J and clone size are from that table. The profile shows about 46,000 clones, around 83% of them singletons. V lost 4 bases and J 6 bases, leaving 7 bases between the germline ends. The CDR3 runs to 12 residues. Per the germline V gene, CDR1 is LGHDT and CDR2 is YNNKEL (reference sequence). The receptor's source is a woman of 80 years or more with acute or convalescent COVID-19. The V and J genes are TRBV3-1 (or the pseudogene TRBV3-2) and TRBJ1-5; D ambiguous. Sequenced sample: peripheral blood. This chain's CDR3 is CASSRVGQPQHF. CDR3 bases: TGTGCCAGCAGCCGCGTTGGTCAGCCCCAGCATTTT.